This TCR beta chain was documented in a study of glioma-infiltrating T cells after dendritic cell vaccination. Across the study: The vaccine used monocyte-derived dendritic cells pulsed overnight with autologous tumor lysate.

This CDR3 region has 15 residues. V gave up 7 bases and J gave up 4 bases, with 21 bases separating them. Germline lookup yields CDR1 SGHNT and CDR2 YYREEE (reference sequence). The PCR used 60 V beta and 13 J beta primers. Generated by immunoSEQ multiplex PCR, the TCRdb table keeps only in-frame clones and is missing some. The sample includes around 100,000 clones, roughly four fifths of them seen just once. This sequence joins TRBV5-4 and TRBJ2-7; the D gene is possibly TRBD2 (7 bases). The TCR sequence derives from a human donor with glioblastoma. The sample was blood, taken before dendritic cell vaccination. The CDR3 here is CASRRWGGHIYEQYF. In nucleotides, the CDR3 is TGTGCCAGCCGTAGGTGGGGGGGCCATATTTACGAGCAGTACTTC.